This T cell receptor (beta chain) was recovered during a study of T-cell reconstitution after alpha-beta-depleted transplantation in children. Findings and limits, study-wide: Alpha-beta T cells present about two months after transplant were reported to originate from several hundred expanded graft clones.

This clonotype has ten or more counts. The antigen is undetermined. For TCRbeta, the library was prepared with unique molecular identifiers. TCRdb re-analysed the PCR reads in MiXCR, keeping a single row per CDR3 protein. This sample has approximately 300,000 distinct CDR3 sequences, with roughly 12% found just once. The germline V and J ends were trimmed by 1 base and 0 bases, with 6 bases remaining between them. From germline, CDR1 is SGHTA and CDR2 FQGNSA. The CDR3 loop spans 15 amino acids. The source is a male patient between 2 and 10 years old who had a stem cell transplant for chronic granulomatous disease, so the T cells may come from the graft donor. The material sequenced was peripheral blood, taken 180 days after TCRalphabeta/CD19-depleted stem cell transplant. The rearrangement uses TRBV7-2 and TRBJ2-2; D is unclear. The CDR3 loop is CASSLGWSNTGELFF. Written as DNA, the CDR3 is TGTGCCAGCAGCTTAGGATGGTCGAACACCGGGGAGCTGTTTTTT.